Listed here are 32 T cell receptor beta chains from one sample, sequenced in a study of response to subunit inactivated influenza vaccine. TCRdb processed the RT-PCR reads anew with MiXCR; each CDR3 protein has one entry. The sample contains around 850,000 distinct CDR3 sequences, approximately 17% of which appear only once. Sample: PBMCs from blood, taken 5 to 6 days after vaccination. These receptors all come from a man aged 50-60 years who received an inactivated influenza vaccine.

V usage is TRBV29-1 and J usage is TRBJ1-1; 10 nucleotides line up with TRBD1. The CDR3 spans 15 residues. The germline gives CDR1 SQVTM, CDR2 ANQGSEA. V shed 5 bases and J 0 bases; nucleotides not matched to a gene: 6. CDR3 residues: CSVYDRGLMNTEAFF. In DNA form, the CDR3 reads TGCAGCGTTTACGACAGGGGGCTGATGAACACTGAAGCTTTCTTT.

This clonotype was seen at least ten times. This sequence joins TRBV2 and TRBJ2-7; D is ambiguous. V lost 4 bases to trimming and J lost 2 bases, with 9 bases between them. This CDR3 is 13 amino acids long. Germline CDR1 is SNHLY and CDR2 is FYNNEI. Here the CDR3 DNA reads TGTGCCAGCAGTGGGACCGTTCCCTACGAGCAGTACTTC. Translated: CASSGTVPYEQYF.

This chain links TRBV15 with TRBJ1-1; D gene unclear. This CDR3 has 12 amino acids. V lost 0 bases, J lost 9 bases, and 8 bases lay in between. Per the germline V gene, CDR1 is LNHNV and CDR2 is YYDKDF (reference sequence). In nucleotides, the CDR3 is TGTGCCACCAGCAGAGATCACCTTAAAGCTTTCTTT. It is translated as CATSRDHLKAFF.

The V call is TRBV12-3 or TRBV12-4, the J call TRBJ2-5, with TRBD1 matching over 7 bases. CDR3 size: 15 residues. V shed 4 bases, J shed 1 base, and the junction held 6 bases outside the gene matches. The CDR3 bases are TGTGCCAGCAGTTGGGGACAGACCTTCCAAGAGACCCAGTACTTC. Encoded protein: CASSWGQTFQETQYF.

This clonotype was seen at least ten times. The chain is built from TRBV12-3 or TRBV12-4 and TRBJ2-2; D uncertain. V was shortened by 6 bases and J by 7 bases, with 12 bases between the two germline ends. This CDR3 has 13 amino acids. The CDR3 DNA reads as TGTGCCAGCAGCCTTAGCTTTGGCGGGGAGCTGTTTTTT. Its protein is CASSLSFGGELFF.

The rearrangement joins TRBV20-1 to TRBJ2-1, with TRBD2 identical over 13 bases. V dropped 2 bases and J dropped 10; count of bases not matched to a gene: 8. Germline V CDR1 and CDR2: DFQATT, SNEGSKA (reference sequence). This CDR3 has 15 amino acids. The CDR3 loop is CSARFTSGGAVEQFF. In DNA form, the CDR3 reads TGCAGTGCTAGATTCACTAGCGGGGGGGCGGTCGAGCAGTTCTTC.

This clonotype has just a few counts. V gene TRBV5-4 combines with J gene TRBJ2-4, with D perhaps TRBD1 (6 bases). In germline, CDR1 is SGHNT, CDR2 YYREEE (reference sequence). The V end lost 4 bases, the J end lost 6 bases, and 20 bases lay between the germline ends. CDR3 length: 16 amino acids. This CDR3 is CASSLPGGHQGNIQYF. DNA of the CDR3: TGTGCCAGCAGCCTGCCTGGGGGACACCAGGGAAACATTCAGTACTTC.

This clonotype was recorded at least ten times. The chain employs TRBV29-1 and TRBJ2-3; 7 bases align to TRBD2. J lost 2 bases, V lost 3 bases, and 11 bases had no gene match. The CDR3 extends over 16 amino acids. CDR1 SQVTM and CDR2 ANQGSEA come from the germline V gene. The CDR3 loop is CSVDGLAEPFTDTQYF. DNA for the CDR3: TGCAGCGTTGACGGCCTAGCGGAGCCGTTCACAGATACGCAGTATTTT.

The chain recombines TRBV7-3 with TRBJ2-1; TRBD1 or TRBD2 may be the D gene (5 bases each). Trimming took 5 bases from V and 0 from J, leaving 14 bases between them. The CDR3 runs to 16 residues. Germline CDR1 and CDR2: SGHTA and FQGTGA. CDR3 protein: CASSPSRGSSYNEQFF. CDR3 DNA: TGTGCCAGCAGCCCAAGTCGGGGCAGCTCCTACAATGAGCAGTTCTTC.

The sample holds many counts of this clonotype. The rearrangement uses TRBV7-3 and TRBJ2-3, with 7 positions matching TRBD2. The V and J ends lost 1 base and 0 bases, in that order; junction bases with no gene match: 10. The V gene's germline CDR1 is SGHTA and CDR2 FQGTGA. The CDR3 length is 18 residues. In DNA, the CDR3 is TGTGCCAGCAGCTTAAGGGGAGGGCGCCCAACTAGCACAGATACGCAGTATTTT. Its translation is CASSLRGGRPTSTDTQYF.

This clonotype turned up a few times. This rearrangement joins TRBV25-1 to TRBJ2-2; D is undetermined. The V gene lost 4 bases and the J gene lost 0 bases, with 3 bases spanning the gap. Per germline, CDR1 MGHDK and CDR2 SYGVNS. The CDR3 contains 13 residues. The CDR3 region has the DNA TGTGCCAGCAGTGGATCGAACACCGGGGAGCTGTTTTTT. It specifies CASSGSNTGELFF.

This clonotype was picked up a small number of times. The chain has TRBV12-3 or TRBV12-4 and TRBJ2-3, with a possible D match to TRBD2 (5 bases). V shed 0 bases and J shed 9 bases, with 10 bases lying between them. This CDR3 has 13 amino acids. In DNA, the CDR3 is TGTGCCAGCAGTTTAGCCTCAACGGGAACGCAGTATTTT. Its translation is CASSLASTGTQYF.

This clonotype has only a few counts. The chain carries TRBV24-1 and TRBJ2-5; 10 bases map to TRBD2. The CDR3 loop spans 15 amino acids. The germline gives CDR1 KGHDR, CDR2 SFDVKD. The V gene end was trimmed by 9 bases and the J gene end by 6 bases; junction bases not matched to a gene: 12. The CDR3 nucleotides are TGTGCCACCTCAGTCAGCGGGGGGGCCGTAAAGACCCAGTACTTC. The encoded protein is CATSVSGGAVKTQYF.

The chain is built from TRBV5-1 and TRBJ1-1, with D perhaps TRBD1 (5 bases). Germline assignment: CDR1 SGHRS and CDR2 YFSETQ. V lost 2 bases and J 2 bases, leaving 10 bases between the germline ends. CDR3 length equals 14 residues. In DNA, the CDR3 is TGCGCCAGCAGCTTTGAGGGGACCAACACTGAAGCTTTCTTT. This translates into CASSFEGTNTEAFF.

This clonotype has ten or more counts. The V call is TRBV12-3 or TRBV12-4, the J call TRBJ1-1; D gene ambiguous. The CDR3 is 13 residues long. V shed 6 bases and J shed 4 bases, with 12 bases lying between them. The CDR3, as DNA: TGTGCCAGCAGCCCCCGAAGTTTCACTGAAGCTTTCTTT. Amino acid sequence: CASSPRSFTEAFF.

This clonotype was recorded a few times. The V and J genes are TRBV15 and TRBJ1-1; 7 positions match TRBD1. Germline loops: CDR1 LNHNV, CDR2 YYDKDF (reference sequence). After removal of 4 bases from V and 6 bases from J, the junction contained 11 bases not matched to a gene. The CDR3 is made up of 15 amino acids. The CDR3 coding sequence is TGTGCCACCAGCAAGGGGGACAGAGAAGTGTCTGAAGCTTTCTTT. Its translation: CATSKGDREVSEAFF.

This rearrangement joins TRBV6-5 to TRBJ2-7, with no clear D. Trimming stripped 8 bases from V and 6 bases from J, with 11 bases between. This CDR3 has 11 amino acids. Germline V CDR1 and CDR2: MNHEY, SVGAGI. CDR3 region: CASQQSSEQYF. CDR3 DNA sequence: TGTGCCAGCCAACAATCTAGCGAGCAGTACTTC.

The rearrangement links TRBV12-3 or TRBV12-4 to TRBJ2-2; 8 nucleotides line up with TRBD1. This CDR3 spans 14 amino acids. V gave up 6 bases and J gave up 6 bases; unmatched junction bases: 6. In DNA form, the CDR3 reads TGTGCCAGCAGGCCCCTACAGGGGGCCGGGGAGCTGTTTTTT. Its protein is CASRPLQGAGELFF.

This clonotype was picked up a small number of times. The V and J genes are TRBV18 and TRBJ1-1; 7 bases are shared with TRBD1. The CDR3 is 17 residues long. The V gene's germline CDR1 is KGHSH and CDR2 LQKENI. V dropped 2 bases and J dropped 0; count of bases not matched to a gene: 9. CDR3 sequence reads: CASSPRPGQPLNTEAFF. CDR3 nucleotide sequence: TGTGCCAGCTCACCAAGACCGGGACAGCCTCTGAACACTGAAGCTTTCTTT.

The chain is built from TRBV20-1 and TRBJ2-3, with 9 bases identical to TRBD2. In germline, CDR1 is DFQATT, CDR2 SNEGSKA (reference sequence). After removal of 5 bases from V and 5 bases from J, the junction contained 8 bases not matched to a gene. The CDR3 totals 14 residues. The CDR3 region has the DNA TGCAGTGCTCTACAGCGGGGGGAAGTAGATACGCAGTATTTT. Translation: CSALQRGEVDTQYF.

This clonotype was picked up a small number of times. A much larger clone differs from this one at a single base, so this may be a read error. V and J are TRBV7-9 and TRBJ1-6; 8 bases map to TRBD1. The CDR3 runs to 14 residues. Germline CDR1 SEHNR, CDR2 FQNEAQ (reference sequence). Unmatched junction bases numbered 4, after V lost 5 bases and J lost 7 bases. The CDR3 DNA reads TGTGCCAGCAGCCCGGGACAGGTGAATTCACCCCTCCACTTT. Its protein product is CASSPGQVNSPLHF.

This clonotype was counted only a few times. This chain joins TRBV28 and TRBJ1-1; D gene ambiguous. The CDR3 is 11 amino acids. Germline loops: CDR1 MDHEN, CDR2 SYDVKM. V lost 7 bases to trimming and J lost 9 bases, with 12 bases between them. CDR3 DNA: TGTGCCAGCACAGGACGGACCAAAGCTTTCTTT. It is translated as CASTGRTKAFF.

This clonotype was observed a few times. The chain is built from TRBV7-2 and TRBJ2-5; possible D gene TRBD1, 5 bases. This CDR3 contains 15 residues. Trimming pared 5 bases from V and 0 bases from J, leaving 13 bases between. Per germline, CDR1 SGHTA and CDR2 FQGNSA. The CDR3 nucleotides are TGTGCCAGCAGCGCACGACAGTTTAACCAAGAGACCCAGTACTTC. Residues: CASSARQFNQETQYF. Variable domain in full (rest from reference TRBV7-2 and TRBJ2-5): GAGVSQSPSNKVTEKGKDVELRCDPISGHTALYWYRQSLGQGLEFLIYFQGNSAPDKSGLPSDRFSAERTGGSVSTLTIQRTQQEDSAVYLCASSARQFNQETQYFGPGTRLLVL.

This clonotype was seen only a few times. The chain carries TRBV10-3 and TRBJ1-1; TRBD1 aligns across 9 bases. This CDR3 is 16 amino acids long. V trimming: 0 bases; J trimming: 6 bases; junction bases outside the gene matches: 8. Germline V CDR1 and CDR2: ENHRY, SYGVKD. The CDR3 DNA follows: TGTGCCATCAGTGAGTCGATGAGGACAGGGGAGGCTGAAGCTTTCTTT. Translation gives CAISESMRTGEAEAFF.

This clonotype was found a few times. The rearrangement links TRBV18 to TRBJ1-2; 7 bases are a match to TRBD1. Germline V lookup: CDR1 KGHSH, CDR2 LQKENI. The CDR3 sequence is 13 residues long. Unmatched junction bases numbered 6, after V lost 6 bases and J lost 5 bases. The CDR3 nucleotides read TGTGCCAGCTCGCCGGACAGGATATATGGCTACACCTTC. Translation gives CASSPDRIYGYTF.

This clonotype was counted at least ten times. V gene TRBV20-1 combines with J gene TRBJ2-7; 9 bases agree with TRBD2. Germline V gene data show CDR1 as DFQATT and CDR2 as SNEGSKA (reference sequence). With V trimmed by 0 bases and J by 3 bases, 6 bases remained unmatched. The CDR3 extends over 15 amino acids. This chain's CDR3 is CSARDSAGGLYEQYF. DNA for the CDR3: TGCAGTGCTAGAGATTCCGCGGGAGGGCTCTACGAGCAGTACTTC.

CDR3 amino acids: CASSQERFPSYEQYF. CDR3 coding DNA: TGCGCCAGCAGCCAGGAGAGGTTCCCCTCCTACGAGCAGTACTTC. The chain employs TRBV4-1 and TRBJ2-7; D call uncertain. Germline values: CDR1 MGHRA, CDR2 YSYEKL. The CDR3 extends over 15 amino acids. The V gene lost 3 bases and the J gene lost 0 bases, with 12 bases spanning the gap.

The chain recombines TRBV28 with TRBJ2-3; D perhaps matches TRBD2 (5 bases). V was trimmed by 8 bases and J by 2 bases, leaving 14 bases between them. CDR3 length equals 14 residues. Germline V gives CDR1 MDHEN, CDR2 SYDVKM. CDR3 protein: CASGLARVTDTQYF. The CDR3 nucleotides read TGTGCCAGCGGCCTAGCTAGGGTCACAGATACGCAGTATTTT.

The chain's CDR3 is CASSQEGGIYGYTF. DNA of the CDR3: TGCGCCAGCAGCCAAGAGGGGGGGATCTATGGCTACACCTTC. The V gene is TRBV4-1, the J gene TRBJ1-2, with D perhaps TRBD1 (5 bases). The CDR3 is 14 residues long. V gave up 0 bases and J gave up 4 bases, with 9 bases separating them. Germline loops: CDR1 MGHRA, CDR2 YSYEKL.

This clonotype was seen more than once but under ten times. This chain joins TRBV20-1 and TRBJ2-5, with TRBD1 as a possible D gene (6 bases). Trimming removed 4 bases from V and 3 bases from J, with 15 bases in between. Germline CDR1 is DFQATT and CDR2 is SNEGSKA (reference sequence). This CDR3 has 14 amino acids. CDR3 in amino acids: CSATDKTGKETQYF. The DNA for the CDR3 is TGCAGTGCTACGGATAAGACAGGAAAAGAGACCCAGTACTTC.

In this sample, this clonotype turned up many times. This chain joins TRBV6-1 and TRBJ2-5; D may be TRBD2 (6 bases). The ends were cut back, 6 bases at V and 3 bases at J, with 8 bases in the middle. Looked up from germline, CDR1 is MNHNS and CDR2 is SASEGT. This CDR3 has 12 residues. The CDR3 DNA sequence: TGTGCCAGCAGGAGGAGGGAAGAGACCCAGTACTTC. Amino acids: CASRRREETQYF.

The V gene is TRBV11-2, the J gene TRBJ1-6; no clear D gene. Trimming took off 2 bases at V and 10 bases at J, with 12 bases between the two ends. The germline gives CDR1 SGHAT, CDR2 FQNNGV. The CDR3 extends over 14 amino acids. CDR3 in DNA: TGTGCCAGCAGCTTATTAGGAGAACTGTCACCCCTCCACTTT. Translation gives CASSLLGELSPLHF.